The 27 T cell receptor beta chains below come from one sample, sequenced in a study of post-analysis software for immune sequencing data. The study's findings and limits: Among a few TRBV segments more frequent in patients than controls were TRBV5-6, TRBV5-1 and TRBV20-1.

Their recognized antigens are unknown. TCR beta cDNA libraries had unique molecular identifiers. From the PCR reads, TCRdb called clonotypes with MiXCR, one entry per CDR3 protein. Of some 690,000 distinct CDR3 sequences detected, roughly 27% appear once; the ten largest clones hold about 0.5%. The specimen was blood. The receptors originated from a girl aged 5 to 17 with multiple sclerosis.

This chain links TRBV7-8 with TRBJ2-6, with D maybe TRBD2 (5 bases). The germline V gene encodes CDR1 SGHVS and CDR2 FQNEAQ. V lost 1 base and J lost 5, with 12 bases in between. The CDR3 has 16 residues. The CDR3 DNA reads TGTGCCAGCAGCTTAGGTCGGACTGGCCGGGCCAACGTCCTGACTTTC. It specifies CASSLGRTGRANVLTF. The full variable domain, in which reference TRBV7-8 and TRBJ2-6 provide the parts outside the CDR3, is GAGVSQSPRYKVAKRGQDVALRCDPISGHVSLFWYQQALGQGPEFLTYFQNEAQLDKSGLPSDRFFAERPEGSVSTLKIQRTQQEDSAVYLCASSLGRTGRANVLTFGAGSRLTVL.

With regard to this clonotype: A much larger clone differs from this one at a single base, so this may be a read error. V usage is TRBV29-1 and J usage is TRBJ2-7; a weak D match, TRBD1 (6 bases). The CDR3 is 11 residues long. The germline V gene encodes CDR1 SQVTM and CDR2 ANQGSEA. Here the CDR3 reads CCGQDSYEQYF. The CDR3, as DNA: TGCTGCGGGCAGGACAGCTACGAGCAGTACTTC.

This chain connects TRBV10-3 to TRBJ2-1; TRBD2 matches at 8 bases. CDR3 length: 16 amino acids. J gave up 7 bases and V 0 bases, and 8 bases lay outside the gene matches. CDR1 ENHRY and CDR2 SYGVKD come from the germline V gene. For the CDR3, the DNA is TGTGCCATCAGTGAGTCCACGGGAGGGGGTACGAATGAGCAGTTCTTC. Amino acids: CAISESTGGGTNEQFF.

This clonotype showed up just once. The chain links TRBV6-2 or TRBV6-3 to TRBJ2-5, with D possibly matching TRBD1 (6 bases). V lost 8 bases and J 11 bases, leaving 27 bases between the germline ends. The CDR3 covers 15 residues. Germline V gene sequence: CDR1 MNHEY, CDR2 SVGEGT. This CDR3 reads CASGPSRTDYYKQYF. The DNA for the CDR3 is TGTGCCAGCGGCCCTTCGCGGACAGACTACTACAAGCAGTACTTC.

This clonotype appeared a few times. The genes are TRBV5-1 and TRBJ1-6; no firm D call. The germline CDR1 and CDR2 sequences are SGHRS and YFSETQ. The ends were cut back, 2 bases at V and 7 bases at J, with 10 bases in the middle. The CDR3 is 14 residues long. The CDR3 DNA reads TGCGCCAGCAGCTTAGGACGGGAAAATTCACCCCTCCACTTT. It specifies CASSLGRENSPLHF.

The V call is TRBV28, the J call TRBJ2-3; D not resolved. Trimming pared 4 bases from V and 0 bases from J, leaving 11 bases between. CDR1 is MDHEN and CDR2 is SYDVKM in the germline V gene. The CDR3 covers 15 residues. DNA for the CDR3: TGTGCCAGCAGTTCAGGCCCTAGTAGCACAGATACGCAGTATTTT. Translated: CASSSGPSSTDTQYF.

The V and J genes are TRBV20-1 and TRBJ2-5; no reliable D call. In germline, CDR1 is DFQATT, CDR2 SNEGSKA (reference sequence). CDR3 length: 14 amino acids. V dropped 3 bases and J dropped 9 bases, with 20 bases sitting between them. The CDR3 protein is CSASAIVEFGAQYF. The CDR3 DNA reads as TGCAGTGCTAGCGCTATTGTAGAATTTGGGGCCCAGTACTTC.

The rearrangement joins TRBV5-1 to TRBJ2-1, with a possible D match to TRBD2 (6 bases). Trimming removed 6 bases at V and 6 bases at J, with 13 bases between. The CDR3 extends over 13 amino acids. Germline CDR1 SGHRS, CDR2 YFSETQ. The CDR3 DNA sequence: TGCGCCAGCACCTCAGGGACTCTCAATGAGCAGTTCTTC. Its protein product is CASTSGTLNEQFF.

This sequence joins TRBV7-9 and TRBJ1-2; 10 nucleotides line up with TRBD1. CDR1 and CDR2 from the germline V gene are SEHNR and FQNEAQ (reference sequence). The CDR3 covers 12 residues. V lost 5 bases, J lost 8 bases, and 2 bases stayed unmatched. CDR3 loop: CASSPTGGGYTF. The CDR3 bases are TGTGCCAGCAGCCCGACAGGGGGCGGCTACACCTTC.

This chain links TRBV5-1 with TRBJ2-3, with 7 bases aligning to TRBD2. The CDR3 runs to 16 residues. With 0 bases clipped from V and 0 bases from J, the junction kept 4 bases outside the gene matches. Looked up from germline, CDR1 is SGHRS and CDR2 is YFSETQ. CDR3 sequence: CASSLGLADSTDTQYF. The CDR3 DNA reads TGCGCCAGCAGCTTGGGGCTAGCGGACAGCACAGATACGCAGTATTTT. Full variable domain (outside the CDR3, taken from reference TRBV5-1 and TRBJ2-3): KAGVTQTPRYLIKTRGQQVTLSCSPISGHRSVSWYQQTPGQGLQFLFEYFSETQRNKGNFPGRFSGRQFSNSRSEMNVSTLELGDSALYLCASSLGLADSTDTQYFGPGTRLTVL.

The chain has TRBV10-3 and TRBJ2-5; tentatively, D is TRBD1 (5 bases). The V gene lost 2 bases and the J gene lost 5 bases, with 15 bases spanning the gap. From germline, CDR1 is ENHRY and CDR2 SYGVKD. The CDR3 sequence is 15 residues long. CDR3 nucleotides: TGTGCCATCAGTGAGCCCCTCGGTGGGGCGGAGACCCAGTACTTC. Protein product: CAISEPLGGAETQYF.

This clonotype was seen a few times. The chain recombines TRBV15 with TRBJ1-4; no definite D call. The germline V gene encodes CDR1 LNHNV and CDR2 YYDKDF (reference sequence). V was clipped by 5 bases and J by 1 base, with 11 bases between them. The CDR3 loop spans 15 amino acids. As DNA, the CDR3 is TGTGCCACCAGCCGGGATTTGGGAACTAATGAAAAACTGTTTTTT. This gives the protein CATSRDLGTNEKLFF.

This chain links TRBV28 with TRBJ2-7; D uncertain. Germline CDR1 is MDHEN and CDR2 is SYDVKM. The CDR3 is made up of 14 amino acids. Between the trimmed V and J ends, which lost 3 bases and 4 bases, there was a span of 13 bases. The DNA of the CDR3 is TGTGCCAGCAGTTTCCCAGATGGTTGGTACGAGCAGTACTTC. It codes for CASSFPDGWYEQYF. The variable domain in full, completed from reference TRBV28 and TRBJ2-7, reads DVKVTQSSRYLVKRTGEKVFLECVQDMDHENMFWYRQDPGLGLRLIYFSYDVKMKEKGDIPEGYSVSREKKERFSLILESASTNQTSMYLCASSFPDGWYEQYFGPGTRLTVT.

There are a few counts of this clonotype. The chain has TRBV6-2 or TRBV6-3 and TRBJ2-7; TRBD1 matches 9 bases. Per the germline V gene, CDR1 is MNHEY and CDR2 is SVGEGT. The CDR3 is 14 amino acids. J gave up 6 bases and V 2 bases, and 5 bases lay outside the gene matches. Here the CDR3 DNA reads TGTGCCAGCAGTTACGACAGGGGGAACTTCGAGCAGTACTTC. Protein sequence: CASSYDRGNFEQYF.

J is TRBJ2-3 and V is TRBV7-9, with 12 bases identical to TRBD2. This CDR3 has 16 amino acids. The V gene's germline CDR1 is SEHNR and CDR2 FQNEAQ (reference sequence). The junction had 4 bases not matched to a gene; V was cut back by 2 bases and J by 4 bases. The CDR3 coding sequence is TGTGCCAGCAGCTTAATGACTAGCGGGAGTGCAGATACGCAGTATTTT. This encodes CASSLMTSGSADTQYF. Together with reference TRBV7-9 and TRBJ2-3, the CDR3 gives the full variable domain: DTGVSQNPRHKITKRGQNVTFRCDPISEHNRLYWYRQTLGQGPEFLTYFQNEAQLEKSRLLSDRFSAERPKGSFSTLEIQRTEQGDSAMYLCASSLMTSGSADTQYFGPGTRLTVL.

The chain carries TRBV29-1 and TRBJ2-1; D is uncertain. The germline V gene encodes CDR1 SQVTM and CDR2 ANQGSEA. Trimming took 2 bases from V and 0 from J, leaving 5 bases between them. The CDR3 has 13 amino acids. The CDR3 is CSVERSSYNEQFF. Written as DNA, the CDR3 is TGCAGCGTTGAACGGAGCTCCTACAATGAGCAGTTCTTC.

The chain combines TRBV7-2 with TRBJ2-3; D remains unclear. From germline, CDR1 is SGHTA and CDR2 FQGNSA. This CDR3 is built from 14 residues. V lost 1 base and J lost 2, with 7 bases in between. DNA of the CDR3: TGTGCCAGCAGCTTAGGATACTACACAGATACGCAGTATTTT. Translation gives CASSLGYYTDTQYF.

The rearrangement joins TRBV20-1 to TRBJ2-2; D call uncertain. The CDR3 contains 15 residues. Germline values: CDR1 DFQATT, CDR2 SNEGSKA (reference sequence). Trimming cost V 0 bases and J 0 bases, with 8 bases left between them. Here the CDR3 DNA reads TGCAGTGCTAGAGATCGACGGACGAACACCGGGGAGCTGTTTTTT. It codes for CSARDRRTNTGELFF.

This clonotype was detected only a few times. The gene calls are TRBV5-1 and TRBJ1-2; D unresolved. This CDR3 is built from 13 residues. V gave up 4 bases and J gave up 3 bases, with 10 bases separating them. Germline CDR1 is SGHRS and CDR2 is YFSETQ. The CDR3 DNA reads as TGCGCCAGCAGCGAGGGATACGACTATGGCTACACCTTC. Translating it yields CASSEGYDYGYTF.

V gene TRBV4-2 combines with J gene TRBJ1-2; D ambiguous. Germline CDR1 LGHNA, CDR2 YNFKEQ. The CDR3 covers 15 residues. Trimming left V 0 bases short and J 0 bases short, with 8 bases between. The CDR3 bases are TGTGCCAGCAGCCAAGAAGGCAGATCTAACTATGGCTACACCTTC. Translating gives CASSQEGRSNYGYTF.

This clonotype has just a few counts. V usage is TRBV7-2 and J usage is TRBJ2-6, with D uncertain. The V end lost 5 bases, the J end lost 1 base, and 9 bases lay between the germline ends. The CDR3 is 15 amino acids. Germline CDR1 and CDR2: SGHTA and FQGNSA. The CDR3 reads CASSPLASGANVLTF. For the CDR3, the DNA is TGTGCCAGCAGCCCTTTAGCTTCTGGGGCCAACGTCCTGACTTTC.

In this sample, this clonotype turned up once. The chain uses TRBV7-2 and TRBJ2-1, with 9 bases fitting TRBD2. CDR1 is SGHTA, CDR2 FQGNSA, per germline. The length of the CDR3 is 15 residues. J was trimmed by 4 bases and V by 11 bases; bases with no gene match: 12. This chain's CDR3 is CASGSAGGGYNEQFF. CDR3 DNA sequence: TGTGCCTCCGGGTCAGCGGGGGGAGGATACAATGAGCAGTTCTTC.

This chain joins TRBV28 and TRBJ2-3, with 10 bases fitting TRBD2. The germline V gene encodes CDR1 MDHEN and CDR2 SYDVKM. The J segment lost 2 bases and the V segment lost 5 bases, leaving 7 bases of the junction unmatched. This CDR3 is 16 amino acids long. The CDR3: CASSAQREGPTDTQYF. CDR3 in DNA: TGTGCCAGCAGTGCCCAGCGGGAGGGCCCCACAGATACGCAGTATTTT.

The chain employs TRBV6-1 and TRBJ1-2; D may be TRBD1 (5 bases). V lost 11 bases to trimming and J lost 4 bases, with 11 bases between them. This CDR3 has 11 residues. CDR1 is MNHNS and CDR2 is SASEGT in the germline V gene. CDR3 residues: CAGRGLYGYTF. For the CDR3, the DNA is TGTGCCGGGAGGGGACTCTATGGCTACACCTTC.

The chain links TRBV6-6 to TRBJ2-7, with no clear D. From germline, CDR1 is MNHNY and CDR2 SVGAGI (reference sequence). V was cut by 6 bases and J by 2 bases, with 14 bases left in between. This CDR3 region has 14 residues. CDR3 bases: TGTGCCAGCAGCGAGAACGGAAGACCCTACGAGCAGTACTTC. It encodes CASSENGRPYEQYF.

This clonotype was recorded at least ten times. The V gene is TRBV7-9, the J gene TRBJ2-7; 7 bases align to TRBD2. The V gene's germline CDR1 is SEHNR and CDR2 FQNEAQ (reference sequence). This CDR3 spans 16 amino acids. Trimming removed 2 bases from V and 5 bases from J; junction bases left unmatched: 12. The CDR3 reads CASSLSGESRVNEQYF. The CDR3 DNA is TGTGCCAGCAGCTTAAGCGGGGAGTCTCGCGTCAACGAGCAGTACTTC. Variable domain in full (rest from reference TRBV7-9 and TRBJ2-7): DTGVSQNPRHKITKRGQNVTFRCDPISEHNRLYWYRQTLGQGPEFLTYFQNEAQLEKSRLLSDRFSAERPKGSFSTLEIQRTEQGDSAMYLCASSLSGESRVNEQYFGPGTRLTVT.

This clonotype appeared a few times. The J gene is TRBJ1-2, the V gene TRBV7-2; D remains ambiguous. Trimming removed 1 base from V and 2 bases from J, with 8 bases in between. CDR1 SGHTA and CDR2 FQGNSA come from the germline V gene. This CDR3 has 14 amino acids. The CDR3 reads CASSLDSANYGYTF. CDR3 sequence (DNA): TGTGCCAGCAGCTTAGATTCAGCCAACTATGGCTACACCTTC.